This T cell receptor (beta chain) was recorded in a study of blood T cell repertoires in COVID-19. CDR1 and CDR2 (germline): SQVTM, ANQGSEA. Trimming took 4 bases from V and 1 from J, leaving 8 bases between them. The CDR3 is 12 residues long. Profiling relied on immunoSEQ multiplex PCR, and the TCRdb table lists in-frame clones only, not all of them. Of about 150,000 clones in the sample, 70% to 90% are singletons; the top ten hold roughly 13%. The clonotype originates from a man in his 60s with active or convalescent COVID-19. V gene TRBV29-1 combines with J gene TRBJ2-7; a possible D gene is TRBD2 (6 bases). What was sequenced was peripheral blood. CDR3 protein: CSVVGTSYEQYF. The CDR3 bases are TGCAGCGTTGTCGGGACTTCCTACGAGCAGTACTTC.